The T cell receptor (beta chain) described here comes from a study of cytomegalovirus exposure and HLA in healthy donors. Study information: About 80 million unique TCRs from HLA-typed donors were held in an early data release. Broader study findings: Reports credit the classifier with highly specific, highly sensitive diagnosis of cytomegalovirus status.

The PCR employed 60 Vbeta primers together with 13 Jbeta primers. The protocol was immunoSEQ multiplex PCR, while the TCRdb copy is restricted to in-frame clones and leaves out a portion. The table records 110,000 to 150,000 clones, around 75% of them present only once. As regards this clone: Its antigen is as yet unknown.

The CDR3 extends over 13 amino acids. Deletions cut 3 bases from V and 2 bases from J, with 7 bases between. Looked up from germline, CDR1 is MNHEY and CDR2 is SMNVEV (reference sequence). The donors, nominally healthy at sampling, likely had unrecorded immune exposures. The chain joins TRBV27 to TRBJ2-5; D is perhaps TRBD1 (5 bases). The sequencing input was PBMCs. The receptor was isolated from a man aged 30 to 39 in good health and CMV-seronegative. CDR3 DNA: TGTGCCAGCAGTTTGGGGCCTCAAGAGACCCAGTACTTC. Translated, it gives CASSLGPQETQYF.